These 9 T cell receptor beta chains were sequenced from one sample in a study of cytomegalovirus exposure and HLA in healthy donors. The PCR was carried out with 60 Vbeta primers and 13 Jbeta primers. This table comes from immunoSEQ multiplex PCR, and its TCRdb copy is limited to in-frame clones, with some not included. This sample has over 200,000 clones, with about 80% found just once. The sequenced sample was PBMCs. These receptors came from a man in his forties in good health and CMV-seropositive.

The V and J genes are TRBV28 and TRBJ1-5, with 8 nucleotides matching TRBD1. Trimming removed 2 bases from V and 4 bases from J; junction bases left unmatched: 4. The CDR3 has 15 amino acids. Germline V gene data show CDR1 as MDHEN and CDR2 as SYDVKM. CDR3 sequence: CASSLGQGRNQPQHF. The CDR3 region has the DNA TGTGCCAGCAGTTTAGGACAGGGAAGAAATCAGCCCCAGCATTTT. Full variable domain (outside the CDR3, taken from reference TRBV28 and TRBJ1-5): DVKVTQSSRYLVKRTGEKVFLECVQDMDHENMFWYRQDPGLGLRLIYFSYDVKMKEKGDIPEGYSVSREKKERFSLILESASTNQTSMYLCASSLGQGRNQPQHFGDGTRLSIL.

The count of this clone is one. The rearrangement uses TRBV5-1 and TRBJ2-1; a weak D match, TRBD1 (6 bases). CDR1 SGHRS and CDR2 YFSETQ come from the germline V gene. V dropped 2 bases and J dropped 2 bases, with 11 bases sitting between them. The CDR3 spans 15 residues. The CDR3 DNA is TGCGCCAGCAGCTTCTCACAGGGTACCTACAATGAGCAGTTCTTC. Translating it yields CASSFSQGTYNEQFF. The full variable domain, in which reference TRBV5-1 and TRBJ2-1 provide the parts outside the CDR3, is KAGVTQTPRYLIKTRGQQVTLSCSPISGHRSVSWYQQTPGQGLQFLFEYFSETQRNKGNFPGRFSGRQFSNSRSEMNVSTLELGDSALYLCASSFSQGTYNEQFFGPGTRLTVL.

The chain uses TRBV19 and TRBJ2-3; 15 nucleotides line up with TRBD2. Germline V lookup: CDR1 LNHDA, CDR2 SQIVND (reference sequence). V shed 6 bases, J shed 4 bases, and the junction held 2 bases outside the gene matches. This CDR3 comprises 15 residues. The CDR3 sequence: CASSRTSGRADTQYF. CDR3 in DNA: TGTGCCAGTAGCCGGACTAGCGGGAGGGCAGATACGCAGTATTTT.

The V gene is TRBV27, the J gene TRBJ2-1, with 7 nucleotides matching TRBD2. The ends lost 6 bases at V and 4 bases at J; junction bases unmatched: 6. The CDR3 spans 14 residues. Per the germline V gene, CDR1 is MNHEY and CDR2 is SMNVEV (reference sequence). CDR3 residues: CASSDVLAYNEQFF. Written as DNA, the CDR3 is TGTGCCAGCAGCGACGTACTAGCGTACAATGAGCAGTTCTTC.

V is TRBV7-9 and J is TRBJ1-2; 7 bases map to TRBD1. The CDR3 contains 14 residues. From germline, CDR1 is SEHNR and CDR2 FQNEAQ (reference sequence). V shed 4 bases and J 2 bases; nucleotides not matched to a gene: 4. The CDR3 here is CASSSGGQNYGYTF. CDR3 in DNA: TGTGCCAGCAGCTCAGGGGGACAGAACTATGGCTACACCTTC.

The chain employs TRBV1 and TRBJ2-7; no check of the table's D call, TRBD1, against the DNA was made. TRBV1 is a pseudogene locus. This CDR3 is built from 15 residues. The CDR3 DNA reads TGCACCAGCAGCCAAGGAGGGGGCCCTCACTACGAGCAGTACTTC. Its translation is CTSSQGGGPHYEQYF.

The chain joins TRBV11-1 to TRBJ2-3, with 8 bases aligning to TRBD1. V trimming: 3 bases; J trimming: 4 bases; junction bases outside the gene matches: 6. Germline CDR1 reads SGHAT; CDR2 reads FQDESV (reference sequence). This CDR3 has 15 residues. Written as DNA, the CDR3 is TGTGCCAGCAGCTTCGGCAGGGGGCTGGCAGATACGCAGTATTTT. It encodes CASSFGRGLADTQYF. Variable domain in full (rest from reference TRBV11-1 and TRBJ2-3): EAEVAQSPRYKITEKSQAVAFWCDPISGHATLYWYRQILGQGPELLVQFQDESVVDDSQLPKDRFSAERLKGVDSTLKIQPAELGDSAMYLCASSFGRGLADTQYFGPGTRLTVL.

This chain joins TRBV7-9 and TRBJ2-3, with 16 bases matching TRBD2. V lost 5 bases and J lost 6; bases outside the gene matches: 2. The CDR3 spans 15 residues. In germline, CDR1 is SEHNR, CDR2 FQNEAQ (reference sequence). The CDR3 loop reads CASSPGLAGGDTQYF. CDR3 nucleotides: TGTGCCAGCAGCCCGGGACTAGCGGGAGGGGATACGCAGTATTTT.

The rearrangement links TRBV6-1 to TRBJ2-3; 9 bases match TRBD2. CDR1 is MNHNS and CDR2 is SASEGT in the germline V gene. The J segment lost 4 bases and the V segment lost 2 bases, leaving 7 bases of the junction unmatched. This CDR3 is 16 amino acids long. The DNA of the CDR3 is TGTGCCAGCAGTGAACGGGCGGGAGGGCCGTCAGATACGCAGTATTTT. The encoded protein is CASSERAGGPSDTQYF.